The 20 T cell receptor beta chains in this list originate from one sample, sequenced in a study of shared clonotypes between healthy human individuals. The repertoire was sequenced with immunoSEQ multiplex PCR; TCRdb's copy has only in-frame clones and lacks some. The table shows approximately 720,000 clones, with about 78% occurring only once. Input material: memory CD4+ T cells sorted from blood. The subset: CD45RA-negative fraction. The receptors originated from a woman in her 30s in good health.

The chain has TRBV15 and TRBJ1-3, with a tentative D call TRBD1 (6 bases). Trimming pared 0 bases from V and 5 bases from J, leaving 8 bases between. Germline values: CDR1 LNHNV, CDR2 YYDKDF (reference sequence). This CDR3 is built from 14 residues. The CDR3 nucleotides read TGTGCCACCAGCAGAGAGGACAGCCGAAACACCATATATTTT. It codes for CATSREDSRNTIYF.

The chain employs TRBV5-1 and TRBJ2-7; the D gene is possibly TRBD2 (6 bases). The germline V and J ends were trimmed by 0 bases and 6 bases, with 22 bases remaining between them. This CDR3 is 17 amino acids long. Germline V gives CDR1 SGHRS, CDR2 YFSETQ. In nucleotides, the CDR3 is TGCGCCAGCAGCTTGGGGGCCCTAGCCGGAGGGGCGGGCGAGCAGTACTTC. Its translation: CASSLGALAGGAGEQYF.

CDR3 in amino acids: CASSIAFQDYGYTF. The DNA of the CDR3 is TGTGCCAGTAGTATAGCTTTCCAAGATTATGGCTACACCTTC. V usage is TRBV19 and J usage is TRBJ1-2; D unresolved. V lost 1 base and J lost 5, with 11 bases in between. Germline loops: CDR1 LNHDA, CDR2 SQIVND (reference sequence). This CDR3 is 14 amino acids long.

The chain recombines TRBV7-9 with TRBJ2-3; D remains unclear. Germline CDR1 and CDR2: SEHNR and FQNEAQ (reference sequence). V was cut by 2 bases and J by 0 bases, with 6 bases left in between. The CDR3 is 14 amino acids. The CDR3 region has the DNA TGTGCCAGCAGCTTAACAGTGAGCACAGATACGCAGTATTTT. As protein: CASSLTVSTDTQYF.

This clone has at least ten counts. The chain uses TRBV29-1 and TRBJ1-2; TRBD1 matches 8 bases. Germline V gene data show CDR1 as SQVTM and CDR2 as ANQGSEA. Germline trimming cut 8 bases from V and 8 bases from J; bases unmatched to any gene: 4. This CDR3 has 10 residues. The chain's CDR3 is CSTGQGGYTF. In DNA form, the CDR3 reads TGCAGCACTGGACAGGGCGGCTACACCTTC.

The chain joins TRBV2 to TRBJ2-1; TRBD2 matches 9 bases. This CDR3 has 16 residues. Germline V gene sequence: CDR1 SNHLY, CDR2 FYNNEI. J was trimmed by 7 bases and V by 7 bases; bases with no gene match: 14. CDR3 bases: TGTGCCAGCACACTAGCCCGGGGACTAGCATTAAATGAGCAGTTCTTC. Translating gives CASTLARGLALNEQFF. The full variable domain, in which reference TRBV2 and TRBJ2-1 provide the parts outside the CDR3, is EPEVTQTPSHQVTQMGQEVILRCVPISNHLYFYWYRQILGQKVEFLVSFYNNEISEKSEIFDDQFSVERPDGSNFTLKIRSTKLEDSAMYFCASTLARGLALNEQFFGPGTRLTVL.

This clone was seen just once. This chain joins TRBV11-2 and TRBJ2-7; 10 positions agree with TRBD1. Germline loops: CDR1 SGHAT, CDR2 FQNNGV. V was pared by 2 bases and J by 2 bases, with 9 bases of the junction left unmatched. The length of the CDR3 is 17 residues. The CDR3 loop is CASSLSRGQGTTYEQYF. The CDR3 nucleotides read TGTGCCAGCAGCTTAAGCCGGGGACAGGGGACCACCTACGAGCAGTACTTC.

This chain joins TRBV28 and TRBJ1-1, with D hard to call. V lost 8 bases and J lost 6, with 22 bases in between. The CDR3 has 15 residues. Per germline, CDR1 MDHEN and CDR2 SYDVKM. CDR3 nucleotides: TGTGCCAGCCTCCGAGCACCCCCCCTTGAAGCTGAAGCTTTCTTT. As protein: CASLRAPPLEAEAFF.

V gene TRBV11-2 combines with J gene TRBJ2-1; tentatively, D is TRBD1 or TRBD2 (5 bases each). Trimming cost V 5 bases and J 3 bases, with 14 bases left between them. This CDR3 is built from 15 residues. Per the germline V gene, CDR1 is SGHAT and CDR2 is FQNNGV. The CDR3: CASSRRGGGYNEQFF. In DNA form, the CDR3 reads TGTGCCAGCAGCCGACGGGGCGGAGGCTACAATGAGCAGTTCTTC.

This clone was seen a few times. The germline gene is not matched at one end of the junction; a read error may be the cause. V and J are TRBV19 and TRBJ1-2, with unresolved D. Germline lookup yields CDR1 LNHDA and CDR2 SQIVND (reference sequence). The CDR3 contains 14 residues. In DNA, the CDR3 is TGTGCCAGTAGTGTAGACTTTATTAACTATGGCTACACCTTC. It codes for CASSVDFINYGYTF.

Only one count was recorded for this clone. Other DNA sequences in the sample encode the same CDR3. The gene calls are TRBV15 and TRBJ1-4; tentative D call: TRBD1 (6 bases). The ends were cut back, 2 bases at V and 4 bases at J, with 8 bases in the middle. CDR1 and CDR2 (germline): LNHNV, YYDKDF (reference sequence). The length of the CDR3 is 14 residues. CDR3: CATSRQGYNEKLFF. The DNA for the CDR3 is TGTGCCACCAGCAGACAGGGGTATAATGAAAAACTGTTTTTT.

This sequence joins TRBV6-5 and TRBJ1-3; D is ambiguous. Germline loops: CDR1 MNHEY, CDR2 SVGAGI. V gave up 0 bases and J gave up 4 bases, with 7 bases separating them. CDR3 length equals 14 residues. The CDR3 here is CASSYSLAGNTIYF. In DNA, the CDR3 is TGTGCCAGCAGTTACTCGTTAGCAGGAAACACCATATATTTT.

About this clone itself: With a much larger clone just one base away, this may be a read error. V gene TRBV7-2 combines with J gene TRBJ2-5; 7 bases align to TRBD2. The end of the DNA aligns better with TRBJ2-7, so the J call may be wrong. Germline values: CDR1 SGHTA, CDR2 FQGNSA. The CDR3 extends over 14 amino acids. CDR3 sequence reads: CASSRQRDSYEQYF. DNA of the CDR3: TGTGCCAGCAGCCGTCAGCGGGACTCCTACGAGCAGTACTTC.

The J gene is TRBJ2-3, the V gene TRBV5-1; D call uncertain. Trimming removed 1 base at V and 3 bases at J, with 6 bases between. The V gene's germline CDR1 is SGHRS and CDR2 YFSETQ. The CDR3 loop spans 13 amino acids. The CDR3 bases are TGCGCCAGCAGCTTGCCAGAGACAGATACGCAGTATTTT. Protein: CASSLPETDTQYF.

This clone was counted a single time. This chain uses TRBV6-5 with TRBJ1-3; 8 bases align to TRBD1. Per the germline V gene, CDR1 is MNHEY and CDR2 is SVGAGI. V shed 5 bases, J shed 3 bases, and the junction held 3 bases outside the gene matches. The CDR3 is made up of 14 amino acids. The CDR3 spells CASSRDRGGNTIYF. The CDR3 DNA sequence: TGTGCCAGCAGTCGCGACAGGGGTGGAAACACCATATATTTT.

The CDR3 region has the DNA TGTGCCAGCAGTTCCCAACGACGGGGCACAGATACGCAGTATTTT. This sequence encodes CASSSQRRGTDTQYF. The rearrangement links TRBV27 to TRBJ2-3; no clear D. Trimming left V 4 bases short and J 1 base short, with 12 bases between. Looked up from germline, CDR1 is MNHEY and CDR2 is SMNVEV (reference sequence). CDR3 length: 15 residues.

This clone was observed a handful of times. The CDR3 here is CASSPGLGSTDTQYF. The CDR3 DNA sequence: TGTGCCAGCTCACCGGGTCTGGGTAGCACAGATACGCAGTATTTT. The chain carries TRBV18 and TRBJ2-3; D gene uncertain. CDR3 length: 15 amino acids. The V end was cut by 3 bases, the J end by 0 bases, with 10 bases between. Germline loops: CDR1 KGHSH, CDR2 LQKENI. Drawing the rest from reference TRBV18 and TRBJ2-3, the complete variable domain is NAGVMQNPRHLVRRRGQEARLRCSPMKGHSHVYWYRQLPEEGLKFMVYLQKENIIDESGMPKERFSAEFPKEGPSILRIQQVVRGDSAAYFCASSPGLGSTDTQYFGPGTRLTVL.

A remark on this clone: One end of the junction fails to match germline, which may point to a read error. The V and J genes are TRBV28 and TRBJ1-1; tentative D call: TRBD1 (5 bases). The CDR3 extends over 14 amino acids. Per the germline V gene, CDR1 is MDHEN and CDR2 is SYDVKM. CDR3 bases: TGTGCCAGCAGTTTAGCCGGGACCGATACTGGAGCTTTCTTT. It is translated as CASSLAGTDTGAFF. The full variable domain, its missing parts supplied by reference TRBV28 and TRBJ1-1, is DVKVTQSSRYLVKRTGEKVFLECVQDMDHENMFWYRQDPGLGLRLIYFSYDVKMKEKGDIPEGYSVSREKKERFSLILESASTNQTSMYLCASSLAGTDTGAFFGQGTRLTVV.

This rearrangement joins TRBV4-1 to TRBJ1-3; no definite D call. CDR1 is MGHRA and CDR2 is YSYEKL in the germline V gene. The CDR3 contains 17 residues. Deletions cut 3 bases from V and 0 bases from J, with 15 bases between. CDR3 amino acids: CASSHGSGRVSGNTIYF. CDR3 coding DNA: TGCGCCAGCAGCCATGGAAGCGGTAGGGTCTCTGGAAACACCATATATTTT.

The rearrangement links TRBV6-5 to TRBJ2-6, with unresolved D. The CDR3 is made up of 13 amino acids. Trimming stripped 9 bases from V and 1 base from J, with 7 bases between. The germline V gene has CDR1 MNHEY and CDR2 SVGAGI. CDR3 sequence reads: CASSKSGANVLTF. The CDR3 nucleotides read TGTGCCAGTAGTAAGTCTGGGGCCAACGTCCTGACTTTC.